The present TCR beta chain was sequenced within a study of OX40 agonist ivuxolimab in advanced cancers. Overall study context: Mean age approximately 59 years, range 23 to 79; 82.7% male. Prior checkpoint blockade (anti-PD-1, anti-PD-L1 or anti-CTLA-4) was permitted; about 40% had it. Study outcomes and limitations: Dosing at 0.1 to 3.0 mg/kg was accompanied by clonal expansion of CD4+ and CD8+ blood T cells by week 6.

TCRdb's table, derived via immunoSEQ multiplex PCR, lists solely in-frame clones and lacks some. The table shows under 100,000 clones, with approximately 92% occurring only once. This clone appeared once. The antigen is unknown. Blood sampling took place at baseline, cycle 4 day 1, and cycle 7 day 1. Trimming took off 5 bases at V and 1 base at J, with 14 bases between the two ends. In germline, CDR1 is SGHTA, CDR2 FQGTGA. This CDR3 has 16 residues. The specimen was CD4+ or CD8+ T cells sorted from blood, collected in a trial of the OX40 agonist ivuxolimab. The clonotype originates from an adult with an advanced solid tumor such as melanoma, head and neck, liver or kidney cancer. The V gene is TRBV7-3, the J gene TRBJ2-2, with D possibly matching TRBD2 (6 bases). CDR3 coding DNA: TGTGCCAGCAGCCCTTATGGCGGGGAGAACACCGGGGAGCTGTTTTTT. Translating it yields CASSPYGGENTGELFF.